Reported below is one T cell receptor (beta chain). The antigen remains unidentified. The entry originates in a study of T cells in localized non-small cell lung cancer. Germline CDR1 MDHEN, CDR2 SYDVKM. This CDR3 is 15 amino acids long. The germline V and J ends were trimmed by 4 bases and 6 bases, with 16 bases remaining between them. Some clones are missing from TCRdb's copy, which holds only in-frame ones; the method was immunoSEQ multiplex PCR. The sample holds roughly 48,000 clones, 70% to 85% seen once. Study-level points and caveats: Adjacent uninvolved lung had the highest clonality, suggesting focused antigen responses.

The chain carries TRBV28 and TRBJ2-4; D is possibly TRBD2 (6 bases). The origin of this receptor is a man aged 40 to 70 with stage I squamous cell lung carcinoma. The sequencing used peripheral blood, collected before any cancer treatment. The CDR3 nucleotides read TGTGCCAGCAGTTCCGCAGGCGCCGGGGGAAACATTCAGTACTTC. Its protein product is CASSSAGAGGNIQYF.